This T cell receptor beta chain is from a study of cytomegalovirus exposure and HLA in healthy donors (dated by TCRdb to between 2016 and 2019). Regarding the research as a whole: An earlier analysis of 550 to 700 of the donors reported roughly 270 Gb of sequence data and 117 million unique TCR beta sequences from 190 million or so T cells. About 300 gigabases of sequencing data and 70 million to 95 million unique TCR sequences made up an early release that covered 500 to 700 HLA-typed donors. Among the 398 genotyped donors, around 81% belonged to the genetic ancestry cluster associated with self-reported Caucasian donors. The aim of the study was to test whether cataloging public T cell receptors could identify signatures of past pathogen exposure. The study profiled the T cell repertoires of hundreds of subjects by immunosequencing and related them to cytomegalovirus serostatus. Along with the approximately 670-subject first cohort, a separate validation cohort of more than 90 different subjects was used. To predict cytomegalovirus infection status, the study brought together high-throughput TCR immunosequencing, statistical association of individual TCRs with disease status, and machine learning. In a later analysis, previously published TCR beta repertoires from several hundred donors were re-analyzed and high-resolution HLA genotyping was added so that TCR occurrence patterns could be studied. Rather than drawing on any new phenotypic data, the later analysis identified candidate immune exposures from TCR beta sequences and the way those sequences occurred across donors. An earlier analysis of some 500 of the donors applied high-throughput TCR beta sequencing to assess whether each TCR beta V gene segment acted as functional or pseudogenic. Donor age, sex, ethnicity and CMV serostatus were compiled alongside the repertoire data. Genome-wide SNP genotypes for about three fifths of the roughly 670 donors were used in a later genetic analysis, which treated that subset as a discovery cohort. All discovery cohort repertoires had been generated using a single sequencing platform. Both class I and class II loci were covered by HLA typing, at four-digit resolution. Typing coverage varied by locus: 629-630 donors for A, B, C, DRB1 and DQB1; about 520 for DQA1; 606 for DPA1; approximately 490 for DPB1. Roughly five DR-DQ haplotypes were handled as single units for association and clustering because linkage in the cohort was strong. Among over 350 genotyped donors of the cohort, an average of about 240,000 unique TCR beta nucleotide sequences were sequenced per donor, roughly 18% of them non-productive.

Including the terminal cysteine and phenylalanine, the CDR3 comprises 14 residues. Only CDR3 DNA is held: 42 bases, read in frame from base 1. V is clipped by 7 bases and J by 2 bases, and the sequence between their germline boundaries is 14 bases long. CDR1 is given as LNHDA and CDR2 as SQIVND, both from the germline V gene (reference sequence). This clone was seen more than once but under ten times. No antigen is known for it. Within one base of it there is no much larger clone, and no base qualities were kept. Overall study results and their limits: Most CMV-associated TCR beta chains appeared to be HLA-restricted in a later analysis, and the HLA associations seemed to be driven largely by CMV exposure. At a false discovery rate of 0.05, a later analysis linked roughly 17,000 TCR beta sequences to specific HLA alleles. In both the original and validation cohorts, the classifier was reported to diagnose cytomegalovirus status with high specificity and sensitivity. The authors suggested that the approach could potentially be extended to other disease states and immunological phenotypes. When HLA alleles, especially DR and DQ, strongly co-occurred, attributing TCR associations to individual alleles was difficult. Compared with equally common non-associated chains, HLA-associated TCR beta chains in a later analysis were more clonally expanded and had lower generation probabilities. The study listed 164 TCR beta chains as associated with cytomegalovirus. A further reported finding was that TCR beta sequences accurately predicted the HLA-A and HLA-B alleles for most subjects in the first cohort. The 87-base-pair reads could not distinguish some IMGT-functional V segments, including TRBV6-2 and TRBV6-3, so those segments were excluded. The earlier analysis of 587 of the donors excluded 15 to 20 rarely observed V segments, including chromosome 9 orphons, because counts were too low. In vitro tests confirmed that a few of the cytomegalovirus-associated TCR beta chains recognize cytomegalovirus antigens. Linkage disequilibrium might explain the correlated functional status among segregating V segments, but an unknown experimental factor could not be ruled out. A group of highly shared sequence variants was considered likely to be a technical artifact of the sequencing pipeline. The only immune exposure information available for the cohort was CMV serostatus. Because some donors lacked HLA typing at each locus, the association tests relied only on the typed subset. In a later genetic analysis, fewer N-insertions in productive TCRs were reported among donors in an Asian-associated ancestry cluster than the roughly 640-donor mean. The cohort was sequenced for TCR beta chains only, and without alpha or paired-chain data the features that could be detected were limited. The presence/absence analyses assumed that sequencing depth was roughly uniform across donors, and that assumption may not be true. While some public TCRs were present in many individuals, most TCR sequences turned up only very rarely across donors. An association between a missense DCLRE1C variant and V-gene and J-gene trimming of TCR beta chains was found in a later genetic analysis and replicated in an independent cohort. In a later analysis, the rate of TCR association differed among HLA loci, with DRB1 alleles having the most associated TCRs and HLA-C alleles having the fewest. Several of the top co-occurrence clusters appeared to be linked to parvovirus B19, influenza, CMV and Epstein-Barr virus, according to a later analysis. In an earlier analysis of around 600 of the donors, most TCR beta V segments appeared in productive rearrangements about 87% or about 30% of the time, broadly matching IMGT annotations.

The cohort comprised approximately 700 healthy bone marrow donors. Cohort members were all nominally healthy when sampled, although unrecorded immune exposures were likely present. The donor tested CMV seronegative, placing the donor among the 350 or so seronegative members of the cohort. Every donor gave a peripheral blood sample, and the peripheral blood mononuclear cells from that sample were used for TCR beta sequencing. The Qiagen DNeasy Blood Extraction Kit was used to extract genomic DNA from the blood cell samples. The library was produced with the immunoSEQ multiplex PCR assay. For the multiplex PCR, a mixture combining 60 forward primers for TCR Vbeta segments and 13 reverse primers for TCR Jbeta segments was used. Amplification of the CDR3 region of rearranged TCR beta genes was performed with a multiplex PCR assay on genomic DNA. Amplified TCR beta libraries were sequenced as 87-base-pair reads on the Illumina HiSeq System. The paper's processing steps were these. Across the 640 or so repertoires, a later analysis counted some 80 million unique TCR beta chains, around 11 million of which were shared by at least two donors. A nearest-neighbor algorithm error-corrected the raw reads and collapsed the reads into unique sequences, merging closely related sequences to remove PCR and sequencing errors. V, D and J gene segments were assigned by aligning CDR3 sequences to IMGT reference sequences. For a sequence to be retained, at least a six-nucleotide match to both a V gene segment and a J gene segment was required. Rearrangements were classified as productive when the CDR3 lacked stop codons and remained in frame with V and J, and all other rearrangements were classified as non-productive. CDR3 was defined by IMGT convention, running from the second conserved V-encoded cysteine to the conserved J-encoded phenylalanine. Sequences without an unambiguous match to a single V gene segment were excluded from the earlier analysis of over 500 of the donors. In an earlier analysis of 500 to 750 of the donors, V segments were called functional above 56.7% productive rearrangements and were called segregating when the between-donor standard deviation exceeded 5%. A statistical classification framework was built to diagnose cytomegalovirus status from the catalog of TCR beta chain sequences. V and J gene assignment, in a later analysis, came from comparing TCR nucleotide sequences with IMGT/GENE-DB human TR gene sequences. A later analysis assigned CDR3 sequences and most-parsimonious VDJ recombination scenarios with the TCRdist pipeline. In a later analysis, each TCR beta chain was defined by its CDR3 amino acid sequence together with its V-gene family, and reads lacking a unique V-gene family were excluded. To address suspected cross-contamination and a sequencing artifact, a later analysis removed approximately 590 highly shared, low-generation-probability nucleotide sequences. For each public chain, a later analysis derived a clonal expansion index from normalized ranks of inferred template counts within each repertoire. In a later analysis, generation probabilities were computed with a VDJ recombination model fitted to out-of-frame rearrangements, and the resulting probabilities were checked against IGoR. A later analysis scored TCR-TCR, TCR-HLA and TCR-CMV co-occurrence with hypergeometric tests, applying a repertoire-size bias correction to TCR pairs. In a later analysis, false discovery rates were estimated by permuting HLA or CMV assignments 20 times. In a later analysis, co-occurring TCRs were grouped using DBSCAN, and TCRdist sequence similarity was added for clustering within HLA-allele-positive subsets. Repertoires with fewer than 30,000 or more than 120,000 public chains, plus five repertoires with anomalous nucleotide sharing, were excluded from co-occurrence clustering. TCRdb carries this immuneACCESS record with in-frame sequences only. Its versions omit some clonotypes, under half of them owing to an unresolved V gene in the studies checked, with the rest unexplained. For V, J and clone size, that table is used; D and trimming come from the DNA. The sample yields roughly 160,000 clones; over 75% were counted once. The ten top clones hold about 1.5% of the sample.

What was sequenced was PBMCs. This receptor was taken from a woman in her thirties in good health and CMV-seronegative. The chain uses TRBV19 and TRBJ1-2; D gene: possibly TRBD1, on 5 matching bases. The CDR3 region reads CASTETVPNYGYTF. The sequence in DNA is TGTGCCAGTACCGAGACAGTCCCCAACTATGGCTACACCTTC.